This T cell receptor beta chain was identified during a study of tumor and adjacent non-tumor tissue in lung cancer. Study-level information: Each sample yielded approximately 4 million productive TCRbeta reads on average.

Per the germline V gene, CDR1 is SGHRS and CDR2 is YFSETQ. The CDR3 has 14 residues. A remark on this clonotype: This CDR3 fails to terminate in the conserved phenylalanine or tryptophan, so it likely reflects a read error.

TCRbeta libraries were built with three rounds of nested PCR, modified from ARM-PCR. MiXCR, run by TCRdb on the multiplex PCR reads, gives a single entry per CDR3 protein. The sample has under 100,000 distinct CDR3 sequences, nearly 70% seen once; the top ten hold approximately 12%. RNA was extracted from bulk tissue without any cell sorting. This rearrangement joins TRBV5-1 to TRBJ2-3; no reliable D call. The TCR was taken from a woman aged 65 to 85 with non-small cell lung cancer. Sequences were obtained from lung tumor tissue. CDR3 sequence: CPSSLAAESDTQYL. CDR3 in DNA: TGCCCCAGCAGCCTGGCCGCCGAGTCTGATACGCAGTATCTT.